This T cell receptor (beta chain) emerged from a study of shared clonotypes between healthy human individuals. The CDR3 runs to 14 residues. The V end was cut by 2 bases, the J end by 8 bases, with 14 bases between. CDR1 and CDR2 from the germline V gene are MNHEY and SMNVEV (reference sequence). This clone is a singleton in its sample. Its specificity is unknown. Findings of the study overall: The study sampled only blood, and tissue repertoires likely differ. How much donors shared clonotypes was expected to be affected by sequencing depth.

The method was immunoSEQ multiplex PCR; TCRdb's version includes in-frame clones alone and lacks a portion of them. The sample records more than 450,000 clones, 79% being singletons. Sequencing was carried out using PBMCs. The chain combines TRBV27 with TRBJ2-3; a possible D gene is TRBD2 (6 bases). The receptor's source is a woman aged 40-49 years in good health. Some clones in this sample may be carry-over from other donors' samples. The CDR3 region has the DNA TGTGCCAGCAGTTTAGAGTTCGCCGGGGGTACGCAGTATTTT. Protein: CASSLEFAGGTQYF.